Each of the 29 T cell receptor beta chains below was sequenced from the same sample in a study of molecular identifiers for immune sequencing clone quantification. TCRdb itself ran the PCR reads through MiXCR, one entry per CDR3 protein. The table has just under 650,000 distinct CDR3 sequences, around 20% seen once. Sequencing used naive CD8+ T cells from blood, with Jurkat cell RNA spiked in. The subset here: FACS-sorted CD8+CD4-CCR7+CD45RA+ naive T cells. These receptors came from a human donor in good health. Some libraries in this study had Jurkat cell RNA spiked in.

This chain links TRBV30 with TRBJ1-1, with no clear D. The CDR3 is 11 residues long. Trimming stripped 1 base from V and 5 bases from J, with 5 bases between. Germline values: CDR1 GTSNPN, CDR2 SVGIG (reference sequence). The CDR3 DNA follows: TGTGCCTGGAGTGACCCGACTGAAGCTTTCTTT. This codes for CAWSDPTEAFF.

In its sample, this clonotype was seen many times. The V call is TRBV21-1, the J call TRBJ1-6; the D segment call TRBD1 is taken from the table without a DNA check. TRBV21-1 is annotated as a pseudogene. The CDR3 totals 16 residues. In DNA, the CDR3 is TGTGCCAGTACCGAAGATAGGGACCCATGGGATTCACCCCTCCACTTT. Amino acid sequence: CASTEDRDPWDSPLHF.

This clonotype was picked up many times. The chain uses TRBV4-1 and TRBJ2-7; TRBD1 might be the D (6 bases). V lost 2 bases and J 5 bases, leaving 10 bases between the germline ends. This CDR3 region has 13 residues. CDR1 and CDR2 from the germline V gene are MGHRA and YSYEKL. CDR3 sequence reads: CASSQPGVDEQYF. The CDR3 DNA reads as TGCGCCAGCAGCCAACCAGGGGTCGACGAGCAGTACTTC.

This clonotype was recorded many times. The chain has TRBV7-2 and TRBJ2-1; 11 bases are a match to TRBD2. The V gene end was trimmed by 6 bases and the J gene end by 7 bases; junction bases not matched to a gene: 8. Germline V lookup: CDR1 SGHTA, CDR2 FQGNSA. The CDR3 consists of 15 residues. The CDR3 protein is CASSQTGTSGNEQFF. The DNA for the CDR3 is TGTGCCAGCAGTCAAACCGGGACTAGCGGTAATGAGCAGTTCTTC.

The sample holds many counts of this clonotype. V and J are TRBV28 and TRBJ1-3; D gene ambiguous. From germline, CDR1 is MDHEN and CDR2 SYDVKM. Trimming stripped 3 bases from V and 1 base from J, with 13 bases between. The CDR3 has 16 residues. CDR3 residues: CASSFVGTGSGNTIYF. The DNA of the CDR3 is TGTGCCAGCAGTTTTGTGGGCACTGGATCTGGAAACACCATATATTTT.

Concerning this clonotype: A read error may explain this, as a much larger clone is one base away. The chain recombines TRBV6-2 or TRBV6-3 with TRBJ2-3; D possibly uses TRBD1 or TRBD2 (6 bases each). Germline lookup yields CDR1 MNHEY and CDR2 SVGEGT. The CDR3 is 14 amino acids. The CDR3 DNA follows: TGTGCCAGCAGTTCCAGGGGACTTTCCGGTACGCGGTATTTT. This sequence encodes CASSSRGLSGTRYF.

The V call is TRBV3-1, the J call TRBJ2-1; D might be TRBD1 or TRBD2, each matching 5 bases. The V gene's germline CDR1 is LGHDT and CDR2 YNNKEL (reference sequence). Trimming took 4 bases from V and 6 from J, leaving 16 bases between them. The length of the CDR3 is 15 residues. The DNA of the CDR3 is TGTGCCAGCAGCCGTGGGGGTGGGATATTCAATGAGCAGTTCTTC. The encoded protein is CASSRGGGIFNEQFF.

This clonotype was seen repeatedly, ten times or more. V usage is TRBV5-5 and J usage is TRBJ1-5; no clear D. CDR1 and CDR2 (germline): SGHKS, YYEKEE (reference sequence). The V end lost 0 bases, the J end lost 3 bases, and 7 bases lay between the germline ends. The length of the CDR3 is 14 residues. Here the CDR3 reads CASSLGQYNQPQHF. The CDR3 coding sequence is TGTGCCAGCAGCTTGGGTCAGTACAATCAGCCCCAGCATTTT.

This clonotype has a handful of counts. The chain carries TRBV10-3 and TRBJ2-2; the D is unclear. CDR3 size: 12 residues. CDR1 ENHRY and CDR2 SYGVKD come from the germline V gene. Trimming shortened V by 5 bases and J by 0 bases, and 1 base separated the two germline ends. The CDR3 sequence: CAISPNTGELFF. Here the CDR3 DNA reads TGTGCCATCAGTCCGAACACCGGGGAGCTGTTTTTT.

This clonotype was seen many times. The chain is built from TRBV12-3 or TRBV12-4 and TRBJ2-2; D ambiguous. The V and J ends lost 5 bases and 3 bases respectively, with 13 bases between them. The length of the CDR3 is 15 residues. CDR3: CASSLLKQYTGELFF. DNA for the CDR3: TGTGCCAGCAGTCTGCTCAAACAGTACACCGGGGAGCTGTTTTTT.

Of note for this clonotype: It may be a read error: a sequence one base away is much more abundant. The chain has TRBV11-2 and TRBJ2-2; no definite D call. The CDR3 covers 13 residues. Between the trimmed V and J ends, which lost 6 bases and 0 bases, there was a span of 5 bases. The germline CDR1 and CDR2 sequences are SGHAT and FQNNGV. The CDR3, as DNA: TGTGCCAGCAGTTTCCCGAACACCGGGGAGCTGTTTTTT. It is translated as CASSFPNTGELFF.

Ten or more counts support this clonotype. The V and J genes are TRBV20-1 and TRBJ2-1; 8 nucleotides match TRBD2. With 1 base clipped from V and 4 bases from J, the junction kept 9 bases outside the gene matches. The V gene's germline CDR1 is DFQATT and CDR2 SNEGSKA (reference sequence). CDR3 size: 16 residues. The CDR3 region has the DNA TGCAGTGCTAGAGGTCCTCTAGCGGGCTTATACAATGAGCAGTTCTTC. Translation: CSARGPLAGLYNEQFF.

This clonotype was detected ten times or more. The CDR3 coding sequence is TGCAGTGCTAGGGACCAGAGGCTAGCGGGCTACACAGATACGCAGTATTTT. Its protein product is CSARDQRLAGYTDTQYF. The chain joins TRBV20-1 to TRBJ2-3, with TRBD2 matching 8 bases. Losses at the gene ends were 3 bases for V and 2 bases for J; bases not matched to a gene: 13. The CDR3 runs to 17 residues. The germline V gene encodes CDR1 DFQATT and CDR2 SNEGSKA (reference sequence).

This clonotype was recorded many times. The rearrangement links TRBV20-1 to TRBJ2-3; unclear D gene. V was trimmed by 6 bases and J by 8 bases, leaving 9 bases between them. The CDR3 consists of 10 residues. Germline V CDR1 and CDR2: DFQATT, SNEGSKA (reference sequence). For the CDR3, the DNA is TGCAGTGCCCGGATGGGTACGCAGTATTTT. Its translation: CSARMGTQYF.

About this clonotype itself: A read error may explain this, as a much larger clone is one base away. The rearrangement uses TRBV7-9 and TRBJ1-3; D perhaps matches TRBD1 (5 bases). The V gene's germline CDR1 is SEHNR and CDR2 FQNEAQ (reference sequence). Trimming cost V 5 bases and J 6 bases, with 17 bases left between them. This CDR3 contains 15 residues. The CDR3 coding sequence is TGTGCCAGCAGCCTTGCAGGGCTAGAAGAAAACACCATATATTTT. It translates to CASSLAGLEENTIYF.

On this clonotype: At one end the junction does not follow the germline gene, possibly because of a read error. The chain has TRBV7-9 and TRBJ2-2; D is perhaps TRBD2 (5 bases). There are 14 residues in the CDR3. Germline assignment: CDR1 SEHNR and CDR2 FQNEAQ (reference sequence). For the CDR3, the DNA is TGTGCCAGCAGCTTAGGTCATAACACCGGGGAGCTGTCTTTT. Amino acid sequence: CASSLGHNTGELSF.

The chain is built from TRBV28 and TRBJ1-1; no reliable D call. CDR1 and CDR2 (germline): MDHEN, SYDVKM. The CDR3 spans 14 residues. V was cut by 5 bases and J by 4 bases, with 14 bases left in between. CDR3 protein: CASSNSGDGTEAFF. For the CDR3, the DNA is TGTGCCAGCAGTAATTCCGGGGATGGCACTGAAGCTTTCTTT. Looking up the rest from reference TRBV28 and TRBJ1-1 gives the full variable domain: DVKVTQSSRYLVKRTGEKVFLECVQDMDHENMFWYRQDPGLGLRLIYFSYDVKMKEKGDIPEGYSVSREKKERFSLILESASTNQTSMYLCASSNSGDGTEAFFGQGTRLTVV.

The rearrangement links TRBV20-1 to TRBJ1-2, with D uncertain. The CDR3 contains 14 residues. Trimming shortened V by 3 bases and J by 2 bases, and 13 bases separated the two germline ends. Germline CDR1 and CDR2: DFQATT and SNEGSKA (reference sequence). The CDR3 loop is CSASLDGANYGYTF. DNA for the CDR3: TGCAGTGCTAGCCTGGATGGAGCCAACTATGGCTACACCTTC.

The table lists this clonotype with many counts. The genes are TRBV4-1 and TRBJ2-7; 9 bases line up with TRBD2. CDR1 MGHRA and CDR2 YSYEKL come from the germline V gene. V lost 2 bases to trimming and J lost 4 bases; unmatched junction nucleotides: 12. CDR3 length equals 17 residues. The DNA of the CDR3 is TGCGCCAGCAGCCAAAGTTTGGCTAGCGGGGTGGAGTACGAGCAGTACTTC. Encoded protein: CASSQSLASGVEYEQYF.

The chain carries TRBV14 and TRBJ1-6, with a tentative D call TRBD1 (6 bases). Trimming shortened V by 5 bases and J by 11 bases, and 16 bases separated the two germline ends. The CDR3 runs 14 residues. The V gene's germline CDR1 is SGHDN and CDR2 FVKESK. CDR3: CASSFTGTIPPLHF. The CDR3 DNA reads TGTGCCAGCAGCTTCACAGGGACAATTCCACCCCTCCACTTT.

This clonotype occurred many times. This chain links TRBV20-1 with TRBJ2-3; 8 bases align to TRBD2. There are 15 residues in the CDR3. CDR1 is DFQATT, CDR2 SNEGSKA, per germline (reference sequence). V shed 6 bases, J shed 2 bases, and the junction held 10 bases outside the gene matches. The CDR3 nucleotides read TGCAGTGCACGCGGACTAGCCCGTTTCACAGATACGCAGTATTTT. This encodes CSARGLARFTDTQYF.

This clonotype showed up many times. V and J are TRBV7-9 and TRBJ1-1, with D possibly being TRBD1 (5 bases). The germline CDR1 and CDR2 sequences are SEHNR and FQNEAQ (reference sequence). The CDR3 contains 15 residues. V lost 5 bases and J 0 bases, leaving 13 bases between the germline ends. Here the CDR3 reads CASSEGAGMNTEAFF. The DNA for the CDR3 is TGTGCCAGCAGCGAAGGGGCCGGGATGAACACTGAAGCTTTCTTT.

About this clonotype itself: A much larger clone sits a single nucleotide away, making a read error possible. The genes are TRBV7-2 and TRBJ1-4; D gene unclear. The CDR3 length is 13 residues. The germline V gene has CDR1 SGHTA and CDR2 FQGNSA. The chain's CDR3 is CASSLVATEKLLF. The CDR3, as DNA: TGTGCCAGCAGCTTAGTGGCAACTGAAAAACTGCTTTTT.

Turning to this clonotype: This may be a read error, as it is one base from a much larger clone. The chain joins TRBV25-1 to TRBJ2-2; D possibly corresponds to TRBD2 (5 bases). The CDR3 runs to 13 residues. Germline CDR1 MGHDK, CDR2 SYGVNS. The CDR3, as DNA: TGTGCCAGCAGTGAGGAGCACACCGGGGAGCTGGTTTTT. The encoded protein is CASSEEHTGELVF.

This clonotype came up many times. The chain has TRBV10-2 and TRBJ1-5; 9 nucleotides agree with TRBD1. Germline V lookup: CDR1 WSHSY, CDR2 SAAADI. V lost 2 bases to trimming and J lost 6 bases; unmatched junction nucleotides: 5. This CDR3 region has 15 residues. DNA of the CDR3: TGCGCCAGCAGTGAGGGGACAGGGATCTCTCAGCCCCAGCATTTT. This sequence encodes CASSEGTGISQPQHF.

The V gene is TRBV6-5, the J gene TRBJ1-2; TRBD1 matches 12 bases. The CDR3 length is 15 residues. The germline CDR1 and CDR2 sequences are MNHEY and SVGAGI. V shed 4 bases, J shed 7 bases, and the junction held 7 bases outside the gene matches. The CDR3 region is CASSSQGQGAIGYTF. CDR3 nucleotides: TGTGCCAGCAGTTCACAGGGACAGGGGGCGATTGGCTACACCTTC.

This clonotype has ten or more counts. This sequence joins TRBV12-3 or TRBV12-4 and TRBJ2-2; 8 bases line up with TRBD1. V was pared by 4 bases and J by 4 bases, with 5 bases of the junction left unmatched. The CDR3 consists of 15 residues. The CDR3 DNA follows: TGTGCCAGCAGTTACGGACAGGGAGGCACCGGGGAGCTGTTTTTT. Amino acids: CASSYGQGGTGELFF.

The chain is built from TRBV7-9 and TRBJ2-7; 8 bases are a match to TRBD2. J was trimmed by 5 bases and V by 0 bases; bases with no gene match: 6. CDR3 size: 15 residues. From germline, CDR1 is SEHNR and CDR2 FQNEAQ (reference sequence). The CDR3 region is CASSLAPSGRHEQYF. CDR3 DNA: TGTGCCAGCAGCTTAGCCCCCAGCGGGAGACACGAGCAGTACTTC.

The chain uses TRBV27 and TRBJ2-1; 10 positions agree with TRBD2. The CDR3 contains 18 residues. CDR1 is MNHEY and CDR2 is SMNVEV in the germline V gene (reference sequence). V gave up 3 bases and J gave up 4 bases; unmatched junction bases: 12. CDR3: CASSLGPLGAGGYNEQFF. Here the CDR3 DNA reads TGTGCCAGCAGTTTGGGCCCCCTAGGAGCGGGAGGGTACAATGAGCAGTTCTTC.